This is a list of T cell receptor beta chains from one sample in a study of cytomegalovirus exposure and HLA in healthy donors. The data were produced by immunoSEQ multiplex PCR, yet TCRdb's version contains in-frame clones alone and is incomplete. The sample lists some 75,000 clones, about 78% occurring once. Sequencing input: PBMCs. The receptors were sampled from a young man in good health and CMV-seropositive. CDR3s include the opening cysteine and the closing phenylalanine or tryptophan. D genes are given only for firm matches. Size is stated for part of the rows, as once, few or many counts, or as a class when the clone is expanded.

D gene	clone size	V gene	J gene	CDR3 protein	CDR3 DNA
TRBD1	.	TRBV18	TRBJ2-2	CASSRDRNTGELFF	TGTGCCAGCTCAAGGGACAGGAACACCGGGGAGCTGTTTTTT
.	.	TRBV6-5	TRBJ1-1	CASSTWGQTEAFF	TGTGCCAGCAGTACCTGGGGACAAACTGAAGCTTTCTTT
.	.	TRBV19	TRBJ1-5	CASSAGTAVRDQHF	TGTGCCAGTAGTGCGGGGACCGCCGTTCGTGACCAGCATTTT
TRBD1	.	TRBV9	TRBJ1-2	CASSAEYRGSYGYTF	TGTGCCAGCAGCGCGGAATACAGGGGTAGCTATGGCTACACCTTC
.	once	TRBV28	TRBJ1-1	CASSSIKGVVEAFF	TGTGCCAGCAGTTCCATCAAAGGGGTCGTTGAAGCTTTCTTT
.	once	TRBV2	TRBJ2-2	CASGQKPNTGELFF	TGTGCCAGCGGACAGAAACCGAACACCGGGGAGCTGTTTTTT
.	.	TRBV7-2	TRBJ2-3	CASIRDTLTDTQYF	TGTGCCAGCATCCGGGACACCCTCACAGATACGCAGTATTTT
.	once	TRBV5-1	TRBJ2-2	CASSLRQYTGELFF	TGCGCCAGCAGCCTCAGACAGTACACCGGGGAGCTGTTTTTT
.	.	TRBV4-1	TRBJ2-1	CASSTSGKLPGYEQFF	TGCGCCAGCAGCACCTCCGGGAAGCTACCGGGCTATGAGCAGTTCTTC
TRBD2	.	TRBV15	TRBJ2-1	CATSRDRDGRLDEQFF	TGTGCCACCAGCAGAGATCGGGACGGGAGGTTGGATGAGCAGTTCTTC
.	once	TRBV4-1	TRBJ2-3	CASSQVSAPMMDTQYF	TGCGCCAGCAGCCAAGTGTCCGCGCCTATGATGGATACGCAGTATTTT
.	few	TRBV7-6	TRBJ2-2	CASSLEGATGELFF	TGTGCCAGCAGCTTGGAGGGGGCAACCGGGGAGCTGTTTTTT
.	.	TRBV6-1	TRBJ1-1	CASSPNTGISEAFF	TGTGCCAGCAGTCCCAATACAGGGATTTCTGAAGCTTTCTTT
.	.	TRBV2	TRBJ2-5	CASSTSPGETQYF	TGTGCCAGCAGCACATCCCCAGGGGAGACCCAGTACTTC
TRBD1	.	TRBV10-3	TRBJ1-2	CASWGQNYGYTF	TGTGCCAGCTGGGGACAGAACTATGGCTACACCTTC
.	few	TRBV6-5	TRBJ2-2	CASSFGQNTGELFF	TGTGCCAGCAGTTTTGGACAGAACACCGGGGAGCTGTTTTTT
.	.	TRBV29-1	TRBJ2-1	CSVVYYNEQFF	TGCAGCGTTGTCTACTACAATGAGCAGTTCTTC
.	.	TRBV28	TRBJ2-7	CACRDRGSYEQYF	TGTGCCTGCAGGGATCGGGGCTCCTACGAGCAGTACTTC
TRBD1	.	TRBV28	TRBJ1-2	CASSPGTGYGYTF	TGTGCCAGCAGTCCTGGGACAGGGTATGGCTACACCTTC
.	.	TRBV28	TRBJ2-2	CATTEGDTGELFF	TGTGCCACCACTGAAGGGGACACCGGGGAGCTGTTTTTT
.	.	TRBV6-1	TRBJ2-1	CASSEVSSFQNGFF	TGTGCCAGCAGTGAAGTTTCATCTTTCCAAAACGGGTTCTTC
.	.	TRBV7-9	TRBJ2-1	CAAASGMSSYNEQFF	TGTGCCGCCGCCAGCGGAATGAGCTCCTACAATGAGCAGTTCTTC
TRBD1	once	TRBV6-6	TRBJ1-1	CASSYSRTGNTEAFF	TGTGCCAGCAGTTACTCTCGGACAGGAAACACTGAAGCTTTCTTT
.	.	TRBV9	TRBJ2-1	CASSVGLAASSYNEQFF	TGTGCCAGCAGCGTAGGGTTAGCCGCGAGCTCCTACAATGAGCAGTTCTTC
.	.	TRBV7-6	TRBJ2-1	CASSLAEEQFF	TGTGCCAGCAGCTTAGCGGAGGAGCAGTTCTTC
TRBD2	.	TRBV7-3	TRBJ2-5	CASSPNSGSETQYF	TGTGCCAGCAGCCCAAATAGCGGGAGTGAGACCCAGTACTTC
TRBD2	.	TRBV9	TRBJ2-7	CASSVSGTYEQYF	TGTGCCAGCAGCGTAAGCGGGACCTACGAGCAGTACTTC
TRBD2	.	TRBV4-1	TRBJ2-3	CASSQVPGTSVWTDTQYF	TGCGCCAGCAGCCAAGTCCCCGGGACTAGCGTGTGGACAGATACGCAGTATTTT
.	.	TRBV7-8	TRBJ2-7	CASSLVAGAGSYEQYF	TGTGCCAGCAGCTTAGTTGCAGGGGCTGGTTCCTACGAGCAGTACTTC
.	.	TRBV7-9	TRBJ2-1	CASSPPTENQVQFF	TGTGCCAGCAGCCCACCTACAGAAAACCAGGTGCAGTTCTTC
.	once	TRBV21-1	TRBJ2-2	CASSKTVANTGELFF	TGTGCCAGCAGCAAAACAGTTGCGAACACCGGGGAGCTGTTTTTT
TRBD2	.	TRBV9	TRBJ2-7	CASSASGSPSGEQYF	TGTGCCAGCAGCGCTAGCGGTTCTCCCTCCGGCGAGCAGTACTTC
.	.	TRBV20-1	TRBJ2-1	CSAPNFNEQFF	TGCAGTGCCCCAAACTTCAATGAGCAGTTCTTC
TRBD1	once	TRBV4-1	TRBJ1-2	CASSQDRDRGNYGYTF	TGCGCCAGCAGCCAAGACCGGGACAGGGGAAACTATGGCTACACCTTC
.	.	TRBV5-1	TRBJ1-2	CASSLSGSNYGYTF	TGCGCCAGCAGCTTGTCAGGATCTAACTATGGCTACACCTTC
.	few	TRBV25-1	TRBJ2-7	CASRGGGVAGRVYEQYF	TGTGCCAGCAGGGGAGGCGGTGTGGCAGGGCGAGTTTACGAGCAGTACTTC
.	.	TRBV7-8	TRBJ2-5	CASSFTSPETQYF	TGTGCCAGCAGCTTCACTAGCCCAGAGACCCAGTACTTC
TRBD2	.	TRBV4-2	TRBJ2-5	CASSHRTSGAGTQYF	TGTGCCAGCAGCCACCGGACTAGCGGGGCGGGGACCCAGTACTTC
TRBD1	once	TRBV5-1	TRBJ2-3	CASSPRDRGTDTQYF	TGCGCCAGCAGCCCCCGGGACAGGGGCACAGATACGCAGTATTTT
.	.	TRBV6-5	TRBJ1-5	CASRRDVSNQPQHF	TGTGCCAGCAGACGCGATGTTAGCAATCAGCCCCAGCATTTT
TRBD2	.	TRBV10-2	TRBJ2-1	CASSAGLLAGAYNEQFF	TGCGCCAGCAGTGCGGGCCTCCTAGCGGGAGCCTACAATGAGCAGTTCTTC
.	.	TRBV7-2	TRBJ1-2	CASSFGQNYGYTF	TGTGCCAGCAGTTTTGGACAGAACTATGGCTACACCTTC
TRBD2	.	TRBV10-1	TRBJ2-7	CASSDPRGAGDRGEQYF	TGCGCCAGCAGTGACCCCCGAGGAGCGGGAGATAGAGGAGAGCAGTACTTC
.	.	TRBV28	TRBJ1-1	CASIRGWDAEAFF	TGTGCCAGCATTAGGGGGTGGGACGCTGAAGCTTTCTTT
TRBD1	.	TRBV5-1	TRBJ2-6	CASSLETTGSGANVLTF	TGCGCCAGCAGCTTAGAGACGACAGGGTCTGGGGCCAACGTCCTGACTTTC
.	.	TRBV11-2	TRBJ1-2	CASSYRGGNYGYTF	TGTGCCAGCAGCTATCGCGGGGGAAACTATGGCTACACCTTC
TRBD1	.	TRBV19	TRBJ1-1	CATYRDSEAFF	TGTGCCACGTATCGGGACAGTGAAGCTTTCTTT
.	.	TRBV25-1	TRBJ2-5	CASSESPGRQETQYF	TGTGCCAGCAGTGAATCTCCAGGCAGGCAAGAGACCCAGTACTTC
.	few	TRBV29-1	TRBJ1-2	CSVVSRRDPNYGYTF	TGCAGCGTTGTGAGTCGGCGGGACCCTAACTATGGCTACACCTTC
.	.	TRBV7-6	TRBJ1-2	CASSQNRDGYTF	TGTGCCAGCAGTCAGAACAGGGATGGCTACACCTTC
.	.	TRBV6-1	TRBJ2-7	CASSEQGSYEQYF	TGTGCCAGCAGTGAGCAGGGGTCCTACGAGCAGTACTTC
.	.	TRBV7-9	TRBJ1-1	CASSLKGSNTEAFF	TGTGCCAGCAGCTTAAAGGGGTCGAACACTGAAGCTTTCTTT